Below, one T cell receptor beta chain is given with its context. What it binds is not known. The CDR3 contains 14 residues. The V segment lost 3 bases and the J segment 2 bases; nucleotides outside the gene matches: 5. Per germline, CDR1 GTSNPN and CDR2 SVGIG (reference sequence). Whereas donors were nominally healthy upon sampling, unrecorded immune exposures were probable. This sample stems from a study of cytomegalovirus exposure and HLA in healthy donors. Across the study: An early data release held about 85 million unique TCRs from HLA-typed donors.

Study-wide results and caveats: TCR beta sequences reportedly predicted most subjects' HLA-A and HLA-B alleles accurately. The study flagged around 150 TCR beta chains as cytomegalovirus-associated.

Both 60 Vbeta primers and 13 Jbeta primers went into the PCR. TCRdb keeps only in-frame clones here, not all; method: immunoSEQ multiplex PCR. The top ten hold roughly 1.9% of the sample, which has a few hundred thousand clones, nearly 80% seen once. Sample: PBMCs. The chain links TRBV30 to TRBJ1-1; 8 positions match TRBD1. This sequence was found in a young man in good health and CMV-seronegative. DNA of the CDR3: TGTGCCTGGAGAGTAGACAGGGGAAACACTGAAGCTTTCTTT. Translation: CAWRVDRGNTEAFF.